This T cell receptor (beta chain) appears in the sequencing data of a study of T cells in Graves' hyperthyroidism and ophthalmopathy. Overall study findings and caveats: Median prediction lead before ophthalmopathy onset was 5 to 7.5 months with the model. Within blood appeared most thyroid clonotypes that had expanded above 0.001.

Patients with uncontrolled infections, other autoimmune diseases, pregnancy or lactation were excluded. From RNA transcripts, TCR beta CDR3 regions were amplified. Carried out on the TCR CDR3, a first-round RT-PCR used the HTBI primer set. One entry per CDR3 protein results from TCRdb running MiXCR on the multiplex PCR reads. The data show fewer than 450,000 distinct CDR3 sequences, under 20% seen once. Ten or more counts support this clonotype. The antigen remains undetermined. V lost 2 bases to trimming and J lost 4 bases, with 14 bases between them. This CDR3 contains 15 residues. In germline, CDR1 is ENHRY, CDR2 SYGVKD.

The sequence was collected from a man younger than 35 with Graves' ophthalmopathy. The rearrangement joins TRBV10-3 to TRBJ1-2, with a weak D call TRBD1 (6 bases). Sample: blood. The DNA for the CDR3 is TGTGCCATCAGTGAGCCCGAGGGGGTTCGCTATGGCTACACCTTC. It yields the protein CAISEPEGVRYGYTF.